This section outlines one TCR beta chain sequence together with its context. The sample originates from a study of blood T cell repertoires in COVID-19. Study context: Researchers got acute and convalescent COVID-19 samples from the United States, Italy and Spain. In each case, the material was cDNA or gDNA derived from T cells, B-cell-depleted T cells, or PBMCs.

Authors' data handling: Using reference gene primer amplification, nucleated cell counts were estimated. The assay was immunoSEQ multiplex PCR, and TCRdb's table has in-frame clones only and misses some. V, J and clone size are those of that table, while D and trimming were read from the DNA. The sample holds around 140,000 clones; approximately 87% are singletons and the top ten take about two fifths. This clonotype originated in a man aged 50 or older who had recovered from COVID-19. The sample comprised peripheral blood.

The CDR3 nucleotides are TGTGCCAGCAGCCAAGCTGACAGGGCGGGAGAAGCTTTCTTT. As protein: CASSQADRAGEAFF. The gene calls are TRBV3-1 (or the pseudogene TRBV3-2) and TRBJ1-1; TRBD1 matches at 7 bases. Germline CDR1 LGHDT, CDR2 YNNKEL (reference sequence). V shed 1 base and J 8 bases; nucleotides not matched to a gene: 7. The CDR3 is 14 amino acids.